These T cell receptor beta chains were read from a single sample in a study of blood T cell repertoires in COVID-19. Clones were read by immunoSEQ multiplex PCR, and TCRdb kept only the in-frame ones, dropping some. Altogether approximately 210,000 clones are present, 75% to 90% being singletons, with the ten largest covering roughly 4.9%. The specimen was peripheral blood. These receptors all come from a human donor in a cohort sampled during active COVID-19. Both conserved end residues are part of each CDR3. The D gene is left open where the match is weak. Some rows mark clone size as missing; the rest say once, few, many or name a class of expanded clone.

cdr3_aa,cdr3_nt,j_call,v_call,clone_size,d_call
CASSLFSGGYNEQFF,TGTGCCAGCAGCTTGTTCAGCGGGGGATACAATGAGCAGTTCTTC,TRBJ2-1,TRBV5-6,-,TRBD2
CASSPDSSNQPQHF,TGTGCCAGCAGCCCAGACTCTAGCAATCAGCCCCAGCATTTT,TRBJ1-5,TRBV27,medium-sized,-
CASSLLGGTGANEQYF,TGTGCCAGCAGTTTATTAGGGGGCACAGGGGCAAACGAGCAGTACTTC,TRBJ2-7,TRBV28,-,TRBD1
CASSQESVAGYYEQYF,TGCGCCAGCAGCCAAGAATCAGTAGCGGGTTACTACGAGCAGTACTTC,TRBJ2-7,TRBV4-3,-,TRBD2
CASSAFRESETQYF,TGTGCCAGCTCAGCGTTCCGGGAATCGGAGACCCAGTACTTC,TRBJ2-5,TRBV18,once,-
CASSQFTGTNTEAFF,TGTGCCAGCAGCCAATTTACCGGTACGAACACTGAAGCTTTCTTT,TRBJ1-1,TRBV4-2,-,-
CASSQSVDPSNEQFF,TGCGCCAGCAGTCAATCGGTAGATCCTTCCAATGAGCAGTTCTTC,TRBJ2-1,TRBV23-1,-,-
CASSLGQGHNEKLFF,TGTGCCAGCAGTCTCGGACAGGGACATAATGAAAAACTGTTTTTT,TRBJ1-4,TRBV28,-,TRBD1
CASSLGQVSNQPQHF,TGTGCCAGCAGTTTAGGCCAGGTTAGCAATCAGCCCCAGCATTTT,TRBJ1-5,TRBV28,-,-
CASSIAGRGTYNEQFF,TGTGCCAGTAGTATAGCGGGCAGGGGCACCTACAATGAGCAGTTCTTC,TRBJ2-1,TRBV19,-,-
CASRGGGLHEQYF,TGTGCCAGCAGGGGAGGGGGGCTTCACGAGCAGTACTTC,TRBJ2-7,TRBV28,-,-
CASSRDREAFF,TGTGCCAGCAGTAGAGACAGGGAAGCTTTCTTT,TRBJ1-1,TRBV6-2/TRBV6-3,-,-
CAISDKGDEQFF,TGTGCCATCAGTGATAAAGGAGATGAGCAGTTCTTC,TRBJ2-1,TRBV10-3,-,-
CSVAQNGELFF,TGCAGCGTCGCACAGAACGGGGAGCTGTTTTTT,TRBJ2-2,TRBV29-1,-,-
CASSPQRVGVSGNTIYF,TGTGCCAGCAGCCCCCAGCGCGTCGGGGTCTCTGGAAACACCATATATTTT,TRBJ1-3,TRBV7-2,-,-
CASSTQAAAIQYF,TGTGCCAGCAGTACACAGGCCGCCGCCATTCAGTACTTC,TRBJ2-4,TRBV6-2/TRBV6-3,-,-
CASSSRGRDRNTIYF,TGTGCCAGCAGCTCCAGGGGGCGAGATCGAAACACCATATATTTT,TRBJ1-3,TRBV5-8,-,TRBD1
CASRPLPTTGVYGYTF,TGTGCCAGCAGGCCCTTACCGACGACAGGGGTCTATGGCTACACCTTC,TRBJ1-2,TRBV28,-,TRBD1
CSVDLAGGYEQYF,TGCAGCGTTGATTTAGCGGGAGGCTACGAGCAGTACTTC,TRBJ2-7,TRBV29-1,-,TRBD2
CASSYGTSGSYEQYF,TGTGCCAGCAGTTACGGGACTAGCGGCTCCTACGAGCAGTACTTC,TRBJ2-7,TRBV28,many,TRBD2
CASSIGGTYSYEQYF,TGTGCCAGTAGTATAGGAGGGACTTACTCCTACGAGCAGTACTTC,TRBJ2-7,TRBV19,-,-
CASSRGQGNEKLFF,TGTGCCAGCAGCCGGGGACAGGGTAATGAAAAACTGTTTTTT,TRBJ1-4,TRBV9,-,TRBD1
CASSLFRGPYFATNEKLFF,TGTGCCAGCAGTTTATTCAGGGGCCCCTACTTTGCAACTAATGAAAAACTGTTTTTT,TRBJ1-4,TRBV28,once,-